The rows below give T cell receptor beta chains drawn from one sample of a study of cytomegalovirus exposure and HLA in healthy donors. Sequencing used immunoSEQ multiplex PCR; TCRdb keeps in-frame clones, though not all of them. This sample has about 160,000 clones; 75% occur once, and the top ten carry 2.5% to 3%. The sample consisted of PBMCs. Every receptor here comes from a woman between 45 and 65 years old in good health and CMV-seropositive. CDR3s include the opening cysteine and the closing phenylalanine or tryptophan. Each record gives: CDR3 DNA, CDR3 protein, J gene, clone size, D gene, V gene. D genes are given only for firm matches. Rows give clone size only sometimes, using once, few, many, or a class for an expanded clone.

CDR3nt: TGTGCCAGTAGTCTGGGACAGGGGACAGATACGCAGTATTTT
CDR3aa: CASSLGQGTDTQYF
j_gene: TRBJ2-3
abundance: NA
d_gene: TRBD1
v_gene: TRBV19

CDR3nt: TGTGCCAGCAGCCAGACAGGGGTTGATAATTCACCCCTCCACTTT
CDR3aa: CASSQTGVDNSPLHF
j_gene: TRBJ1-6
abundance: NA
d_gene: TRBD1
v_gene: TRBV7-9

CDR3nt: TGTGCCAGCAGGACGGACAGCTTGAACACTGAAGCTTTCTTT
CDR3aa: CASRTDSLNTEAFF
j_gene: TRBJ1-1
abundance: NA
d_gene: NA
v_gene: TRBV5-6

CDR3nt: TGTGCCACCAGACCCTCGGGACAGGGACACGGGGAGCTGTTTTTT
CDR3aa: CATRPSGQGHGELFF
j_gene: TRBJ2-2
abundance: NA
d_gene: TRBD1
v_gene: TRBV15

CDR3nt: TGTGCCAGCAGCCCCGGACAGGGGATGGGAGAGACCCAGTACTTC
CDR3aa: CASSPGQGMGETQYF
j_gene: TRBJ2-5
abundance: NA
d_gene: TRBD1
v_gene: TRBV28

CDR3nt: TGTGCCAGTAGTATTAAGCGTATCACCGGGGAGCTGTTTTTT
CDR3aa: CASSIKRITGELFF
j_gene: TRBJ2-2
abundance: NA
d_gene: NA
v_gene: TRBV19

CDR3nt: TGTGCCAGCTCACAAGGGGGCGATACCTACGAGCAGTACTTC
CDR3aa: CASSQGGDTYEQYF
j_gene: TRBJ2-7
abundance: NA
d_gene: TRBD1
v_gene: TRBV18

CDR3nt: TGTGCCAGGGGGCGGACAGGGGAAAAACTGTTTTTT
CDR3aa: CARGRTGEKLFF
j_gene: TRBJ1-4
abundance: NA
d_gene: TRBD1
v_gene: TRBV6-5

CDR3nt: TGTGCCAGCAGTCCTGGTCTGCAGGGGGCGACAGATACGCAGTATTTT
CDR3aa: CASSPGLQGATDTQYF
j_gene: TRBJ2-3
abundance: NA
d_gene: TRBD1
v_gene: TRBV11-3

CDR3nt: TGCGCCAGCAGCGGCGCCCGGGAGACCAACACTGAAGCTTTCTTT
CDR3aa: CASSGARETNTEAFF
j_gene: TRBJ1-1
abundance: NA
d_gene: NA
v_gene: TRBV5-1

CDR3nt: TGTGCCAGCAGTCCACCCCCGCGCACTGAAGCTTTCTTT
CDR3aa: CASSPPPRTEAFF
j_gene: TRBJ1-1
abundance: NA
d_gene: NA
v_gene: TRBV2

CDR3nt: TGTGCCAGCAGCATCCGGGACAACTCCTACAATGAGCAGTTCTTC
CDR3aa: CASSIRDNSYNEQFF
j_gene: TRBJ2-1
abundance: NA
d_gene: NA
v_gene: TRBV5-5

CDR3nt: TGTGCCAGCAGCTTGGGACAGGTTAGCAATCAGCCCCAGCATTTT
CDR3aa: CASSLGQVSNQPQHF
j_gene: TRBJ1-5
abundance: NA
d_gene: TRBD1
v_gene: TRBV7-3

CDR3nt: TGTGCCACCAGCAGAGATGGAGCGAAGAACACTGAAGCTTTCTTT
CDR3aa: CATSRDGAKNTEAFF
j_gene: TRBJ1-1
abundance: NA
d_gene: NA
v_gene: TRBV15

CDR3nt: TGTGCCAGCAGACAGGTTACGGCTGAAGCTTTCTTT
CDR3aa: CASRQVTAEAFF
j_gene: TRBJ1-1
abundance: once
d_gene: NA
v_gene: TRBV2

CDR3nt: TGTGCCAGCACCCTGACAGGGGATGGCTCACCCCTCCACTTT
CDR3aa: CASTLTGDGSPLHF
j_gene: TRBJ1-6
abundance: NA
d_gene: TRBD1
v_gene: TRBV5-6

CDR3nt: TGTGCCAGCAGCGTTTTGGGACTAGATTACAATGAGCAGTTCTTC
CDR3aa: CASSVLGLDYNEQFF
j_gene: TRBJ2-1
abundance: NA
d_gene: TRBD2
v_gene: TRBV9

CDR3nt: TGTGCCAGCAGGTCCATCGGACAGGGGTTGGGATACTTC
CDR3aa: CASRSIGQGLGYF
j_gene: TRBJ2-4
abundance: once
d_gene: TRBD1
v_gene: TRBV6-1

CDR3nt: TGTGCCAGCAGCTTGACCTCGGAGAATTCACCCCTCCACTTT
CDR3aa: CASSLTSENSPLHF
j_gene: TRBJ1-6
abundance: NA
d_gene: NA
v_gene: TRBV5-6

CDR3nt: TGTGCCAGCAGTTTATCCCCCTCGACAGGGAACTATGGCTACACCTTC
CDR3aa: CASSLSPSTGNYGYTF
j_gene: TRBJ1-2
abundance: few
d_gene: TRBD1
v_gene: TRBV6-5

CDR3nt: TGTGCCAGCATCATGGGACAGGGACGGGGGTTCTATGGCTACACCTTC
CDR3aa: CASIMGQGRGFYGYTF
j_gene: TRBJ1-2
abundance: NA
d_gene: TRBD1
v_gene: TRBV7-2

CDR3nt: TGTGCCAGCAGCTTATTCGACAGGGCCCCGATTTACGAGCAGTACTTC
CDR3aa: CASSLFDRAPIYEQYF
j_gene: TRBJ2-7
abundance: few
d_gene: TRBD1
v_gene: TRBV13

CDR3nt: TGTGCCAGCAGCTTAGTAGGGACAAAAAGCACAGATACGCAGTATTTT
CDR3aa: CASSLVGTKSTDTQYF
j_gene: TRBJ2-3
abundance: once
d_gene: NA
v_gene: TRBV7-2

CDR3nt: TGTGCCAGCAGCTTAGCCGGGGGAGGGACTGAAGCTTTCTTT
CDR3aa: CASSLAGGGTEAFF
j_gene: TRBJ1-1
abundance: NA
d_gene: NA
v_gene: TRBV7-6

CDR3nt: TGCGCCAGCAGCTTGACCGGGACTAGCGGGGGGGTCGCAGATACGCAGTATTTT
CDR3aa: CASSLTGTSGGVADTQYF
j_gene: TRBJ2-3
abundance: NA
d_gene: TRBD2
v_gene: TRBV5-1

CDR3nt: TGTGCCAGCCACAGGGGGCTAAGCAATCAGCCCCAGCATTTT
CDR3aa: CASHRGLSNQPQHF
j_gene: TRBJ1-5
abundance: few
d_gene: TRBD1
v_gene: TRBV6-1

CDR3nt: TGTGCCAGCAGCTTAACGTTACCCGGACAGGGCTACGAGCAGTACTTC
CDR3aa: CASSLTLPGQGYEQYF
j_gene: TRBJ2-7
abundance: once
d_gene: TRBD1
v_gene: TRBV5-8

CDR3nt: TGCGCCAGCAGCTTGGGCGGGGGGGGCATGGGAGCTGAAGCTTTCTTT
CDR3aa: CASSLGGGGMGAEAFF
j_gene: TRBJ1-1
abundance: NA
d_gene: NA
v_gene: TRBV5-1

CDR3nt: TGTGCCAGCAGCGGGCGGGAGTTTCCCGATGAAGCTTTCTTT
CDR3aa: CASSGREFPDEAFF
j_gene: TRBJ1-1
abundance: NA
d_gene: NA
v_gene: TRBV7-9

CDR3nt: TGTGCCAGCAGCAAATTTTTGGCGGGACTGAGGACCTACGAGCAGTACTTC
CDR3aa: CASSKFLAGLRTYEQYF
j_gene: TRBJ2-7
abundance: once
d_gene: NA
v_gene: TRBV21-1

CDR3nt: TGTGCCAGTAGTTTATCGCGGGGAGTAGGACCCCTCCACTTT
CDR3aa: CASSLSRGVGPLHF
j_gene: TRBJ1-6
abundance: NA
d_gene: NA
v_gene: TRBV27

CDR3nt: TGTGCCAGCTCACCGTCGGGACAGGGAGAAGGCTACACCTTC
CDR3aa: CASSPSGQGEGYTF
j_gene: TRBJ1-2
abundance: NA
d_gene: TRBD1
v_gene: TRBV18

CDR3nt: TGTGCCAGCAGCTTAGCGGGGTCGGCCTCCTACGAGCAGTACTTC
CDR3aa: CASSLAGSASYEQYF
j_gene: TRBJ2-7
abundance: NA
d_gene: NA
v_gene: TRBV11-2

CDR3nt: TGTGCCAGCAGTTTAATAGGGGGAAGTTACGAGCAGTACTTC
CDR3aa: CASSLIGGSYEQYF
j_gene: TRBJ2-7
abundance: NA
d_gene: NA
v_gene: TRBV27

CDR3nt: TGTGCCAGCAGTATCGAGGGACTAAACACTGAAGCTTTCTTT
CDR3aa: CASSIEGLNTEAFF
j_gene: TRBJ1-1
abundance: NA
d_gene: NA
v_gene: TRBV6-5

CDR3nt: TGTGCCAGTAGTATTCTAGCCTCCACCACAGATACGCAGTATTTT
CDR3aa: CASSILASTTDTQYF
j_gene: TRBJ2-3
abundance: NA
d_gene: NA
v_gene: TRBV19

CDR3nt: TGTGCCAGCAGCAACGTATTTGGCAGGGGGAAGGGCTGGGAGCAGTTCTTC
CDR3aa: CASSNVFGRGKGWEQFF
j_gene: TRBJ2-1
abundance: NA
d_gene: TRBD1
v_gene: TRBV5-6

CDR3nt: TGTGCCAGTATAAATCCCGGGACAGGGGTCGGAAACACCATATATTTT
CDR3aa: CASINPGTGVGNTIYF
j_gene: TRBJ1-3
abundance: NA
d_gene: TRBD1
v_gene: TRBV19

CDR3nt: TGTGCCAGCAGCTTTTTCGGGGGAGCGTACAATGGGCAGTTCTTC
CDR3aa: CASSFFGGAYNGQFF
j_gene: TRBJ2-1
abundance: NA
d_gene: NA
v_gene: TRBV7-2

CDR3nt: TGTGCCCAAGGTCTGGGGAGGGGCACTGAAGCTTTCTTT
CDR3aa: CAQGLGRGTEAFF
j_gene: TRBJ1-1
abundance: once
d_gene: NA
v_gene: TRBV30

CDR3nt: TGCGCCAGCAGCTTGGGACAGGCTCTCGGGAACGAGCAGTACTTC
CDR3aa: CASSLGQALGNEQYF
j_gene: TRBJ2-7
abundance: NA
d_gene: NA
v_gene: TRBV5-1

CDR3nt: TGCGCCAGCAGCTTGGAACCGTCCGCGGGCCCATATGGCTACACCTTC
CDR3aa: CASSLEPSAGPYGYTF
j_gene: TRBJ1-2
abundance: NA
d_gene: NA
v_gene: TRBV5-1

CDR3nt: TGTGCCAGCAGTGAAACGTGGCCTCAGGTGGCTGAAGCTTTCTTT
CDR3aa: CASSETWPQVAEAFF
j_gene: TRBJ1-1
abundance: few
d_gene: NA
v_gene: TRBV2

CDR3nt: TGTGCCAGCAGTTACAGGGGGAAGGAAAAACTGTTTTTT
CDR3aa: CASSYRGKEKLFF
j_gene: TRBJ1-4
abundance: few
d_gene: TRBD1
v_gene: TRBV5-6

CDR3nt: TGTGCCAGCAGTTTAGGGCAGGGGGATCCCTACGAGCAGTACTTC
CDR3aa: CASSLGQGDPYEQYF
j_gene: TRBJ2-7
abundance: NA
d_gene: TRBD1
v_gene: TRBV27